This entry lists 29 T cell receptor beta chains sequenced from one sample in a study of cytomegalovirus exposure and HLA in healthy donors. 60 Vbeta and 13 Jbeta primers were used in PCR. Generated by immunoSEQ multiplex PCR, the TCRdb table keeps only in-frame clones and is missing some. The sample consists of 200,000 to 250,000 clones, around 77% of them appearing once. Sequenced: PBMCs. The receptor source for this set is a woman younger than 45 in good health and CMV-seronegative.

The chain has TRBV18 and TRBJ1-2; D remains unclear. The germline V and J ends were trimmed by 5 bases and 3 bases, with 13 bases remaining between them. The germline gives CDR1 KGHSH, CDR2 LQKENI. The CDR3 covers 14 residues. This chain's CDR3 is CASSSTTADYGYTF. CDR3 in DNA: TGTGCCAGCTCATCCACAACAGCTGACTATGGCTACACCTTC. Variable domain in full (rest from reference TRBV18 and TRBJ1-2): NAGVMQNPRHLVRRRGQEARLRCSPMKGHSHVYWYRQLPEEGLKFMVYLQKENIIDESGMPKERFSAEFPKEGPSILRIQQVVRGDSAAYFCASSSTTADYGYTFGSGTRLTVV.

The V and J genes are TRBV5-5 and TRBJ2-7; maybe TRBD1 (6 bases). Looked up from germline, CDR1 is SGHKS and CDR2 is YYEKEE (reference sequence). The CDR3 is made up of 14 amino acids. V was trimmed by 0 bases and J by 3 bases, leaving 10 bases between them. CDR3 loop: CASSLGVRGYEQYF. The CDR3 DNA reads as TGTGCCAGCAGCTTGGGGGTCAGGGGCTACGAGCAGTACTTC.

This CDR3 reads CASSLDHREVPYEQYF. The DNA for the CDR3 is TGTGCCAGCAGCTTAGATCACAGGGAAGTCCCATACGAGCAGTACTTC. V and J are TRBV11-2 and TRBJ2-7; tentative D call: TRBD1 (6 bases). Germline V gives CDR1 SGHAT, CDR2 FQNNGV. The CDR3 contains 16 residues. Trimming shortened V by 0 bases and J by 4 bases, and 16 bases separated the two germline ends.

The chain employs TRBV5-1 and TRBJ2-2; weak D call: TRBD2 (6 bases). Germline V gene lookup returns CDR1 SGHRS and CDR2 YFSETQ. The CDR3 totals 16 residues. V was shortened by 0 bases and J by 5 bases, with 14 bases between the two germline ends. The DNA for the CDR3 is TGCGCCAGCAGCTTGGAGCCGGGACTCCCGACCGGGGAGCTGTTTTTT. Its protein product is CASSLEPGLPTGELFF.

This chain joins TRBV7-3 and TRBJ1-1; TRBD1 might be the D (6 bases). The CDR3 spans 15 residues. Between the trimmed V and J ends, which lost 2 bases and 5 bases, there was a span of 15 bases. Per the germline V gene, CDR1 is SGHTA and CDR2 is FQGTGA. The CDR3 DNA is TGTGCCAGCAGCTTATTGCAGGGGCAAGGGACTGAAGCTTTCTTT. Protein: CASSLLQGQGTEAFF. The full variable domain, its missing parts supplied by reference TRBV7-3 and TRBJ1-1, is GAGVSQTPSNKVTEKGKYVELRCDPISGHTALYWYRQSLGQGPEFLIYFQGTGAADDSGLPNDRFFAVRPEGSVSTLKIQRTERGDSAVYLCASSLLQGQGTEAFFGQGTRLTVV.

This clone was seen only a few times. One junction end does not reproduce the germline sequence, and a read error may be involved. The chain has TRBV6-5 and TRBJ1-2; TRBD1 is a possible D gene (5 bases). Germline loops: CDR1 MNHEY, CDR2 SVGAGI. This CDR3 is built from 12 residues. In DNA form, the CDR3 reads TGTGCCAGCAGTTACGTCGGGGGTGGCTACCCCTTC. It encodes CASSYVGGGYPF.

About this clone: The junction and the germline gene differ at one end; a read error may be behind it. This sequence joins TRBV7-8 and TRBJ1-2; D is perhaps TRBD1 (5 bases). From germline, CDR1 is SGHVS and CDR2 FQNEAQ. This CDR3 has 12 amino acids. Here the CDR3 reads CASSSAGYGYPF. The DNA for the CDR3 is TGTGCCAGCAGCTCGGCAGGGTATGGCTACCCCTTC.

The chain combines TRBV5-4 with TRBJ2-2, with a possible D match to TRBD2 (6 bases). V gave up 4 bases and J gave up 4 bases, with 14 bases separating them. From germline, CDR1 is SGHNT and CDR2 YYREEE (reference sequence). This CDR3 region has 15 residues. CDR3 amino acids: CASSLARTTTGELFF. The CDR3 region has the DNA TGTGCCAGCAGCCTCGCTCGGACTACCACCGGGGAGCTGTTTTTT. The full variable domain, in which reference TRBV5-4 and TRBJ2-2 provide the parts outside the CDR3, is ETGVTQSPTHLIKTRGQQVTLRCSSQSGHNTVSWYQQALGQGPQFIFQYYREEENGRGNFPPRFSGLQFPNYSSELNVNALELDDSALYLCASSLARTTTGELFFGEGSRLTVL.

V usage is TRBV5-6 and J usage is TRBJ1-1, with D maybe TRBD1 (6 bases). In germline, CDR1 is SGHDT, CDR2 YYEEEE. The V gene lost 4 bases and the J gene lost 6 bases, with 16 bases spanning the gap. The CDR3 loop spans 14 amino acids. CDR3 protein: CASSRLSGDPEAFF. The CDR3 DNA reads TGTGCCAGCAGCCGCTTGTCAGGGGATCCTGAAGCTTTCTTT.

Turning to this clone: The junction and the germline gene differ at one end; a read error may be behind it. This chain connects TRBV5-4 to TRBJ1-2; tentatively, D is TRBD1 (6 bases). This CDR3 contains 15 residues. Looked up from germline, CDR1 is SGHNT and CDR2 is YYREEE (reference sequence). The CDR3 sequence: CASSLGQGRSYGYPF. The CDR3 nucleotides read TGTGCCAGCAGCTTGGGGCAGGGGCGGTCCTATGGCTACCCCTTC.

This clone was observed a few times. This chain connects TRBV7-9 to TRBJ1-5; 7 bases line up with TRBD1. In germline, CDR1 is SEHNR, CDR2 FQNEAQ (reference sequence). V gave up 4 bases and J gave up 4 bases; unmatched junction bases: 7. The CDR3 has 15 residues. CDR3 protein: CASSSTGQDNQPQHF. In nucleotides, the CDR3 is TGTGCCAGCAGCTCCACAGGACAGGATAATCAGCCCCAGCATTTT. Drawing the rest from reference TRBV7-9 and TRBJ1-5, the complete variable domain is DTGVSQNPRHKITKRGQNVTFRCDPISEHNRLYWYRQTLGQGPEFLTYFQNEAQLEKSRLLSDRFSAERPKGSFSTLEIQRTEQGDSAMYLCASSSTGQDNQPQHFGDGTRLSIL.

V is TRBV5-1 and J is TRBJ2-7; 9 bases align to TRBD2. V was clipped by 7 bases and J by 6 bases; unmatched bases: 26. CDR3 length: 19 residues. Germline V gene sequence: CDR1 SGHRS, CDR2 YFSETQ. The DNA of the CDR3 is TGCGCCAGCCGCAAGTGGCGGGAGGGCCTTCGAGGGGACGGTGCCGAGCAGTACTTC. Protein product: CASRKWREGLRGDGAEQYF.

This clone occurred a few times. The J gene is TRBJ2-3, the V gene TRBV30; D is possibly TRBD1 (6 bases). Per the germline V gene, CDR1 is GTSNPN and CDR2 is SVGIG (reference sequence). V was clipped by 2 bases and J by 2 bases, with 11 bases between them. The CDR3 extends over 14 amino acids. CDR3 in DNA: TGTGCCTGGAGTAGGGGGAGCAACACAGATACGCAGTATTTT. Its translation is CAWSRGSNTDTQYF.

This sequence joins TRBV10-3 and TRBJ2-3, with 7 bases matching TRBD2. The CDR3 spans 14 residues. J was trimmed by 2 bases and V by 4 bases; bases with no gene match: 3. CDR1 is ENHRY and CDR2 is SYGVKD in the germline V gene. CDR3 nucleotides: TGTGCCATCAGTGGGGGGGGTTACACAGATACGCAGTATTTT. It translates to CAISGGGYTDTQYF.

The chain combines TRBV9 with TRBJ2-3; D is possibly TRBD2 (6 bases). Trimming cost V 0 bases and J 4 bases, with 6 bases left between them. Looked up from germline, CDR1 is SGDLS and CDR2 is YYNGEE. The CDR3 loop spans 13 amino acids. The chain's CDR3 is CASSVGGADTQYF. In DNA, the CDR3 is TGTGCCAGCAGCGTAGGGGGGGCAGATACGCAGTATTTT.

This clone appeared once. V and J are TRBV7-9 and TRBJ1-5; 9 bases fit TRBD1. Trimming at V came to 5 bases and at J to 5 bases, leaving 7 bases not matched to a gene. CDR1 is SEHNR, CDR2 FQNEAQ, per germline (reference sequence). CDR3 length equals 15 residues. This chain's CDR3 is CASSPTGGMDQPQHF. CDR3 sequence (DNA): TGTGCCAGCAGCCCCACAGGGGGCATGGATCAGCCCCAGCATTTT.

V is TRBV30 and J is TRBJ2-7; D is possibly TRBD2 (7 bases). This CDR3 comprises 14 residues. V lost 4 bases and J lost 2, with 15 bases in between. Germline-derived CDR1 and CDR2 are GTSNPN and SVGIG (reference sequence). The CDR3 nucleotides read TGTGCCTGGACCCTCCGGGGGGCTACCTACGAGCAGTACTTC. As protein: CAWTLRGATYEQYF.

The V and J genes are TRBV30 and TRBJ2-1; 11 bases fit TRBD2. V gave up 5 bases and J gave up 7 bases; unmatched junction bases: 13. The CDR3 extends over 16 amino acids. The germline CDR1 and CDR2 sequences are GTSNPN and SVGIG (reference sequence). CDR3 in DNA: TGTGCCTGGGAACTAGCGGGAGATCGGATAAAGAATGAGCAGTTCTTC. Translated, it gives CAWELAGDRIKNEQFF.

The CDR3, as DNA: TGTGCCAGTAGTATAAGGGGCCTGGGCAGAACCAATCAGCCCCAGCATTTT. It encodes CASSIRGLGRTNQPQHF. The chain recombines TRBV19 with TRBJ1-5; D possibly corresponds to TRBD1 (5 bases). Trimming stripped 2 bases from V and 3 bases from J, with 17 bases between. The CDR3 has 17 residues. CDR1 and CDR2 (germline): LNHDA, SQIVND (reference sequence). Looking up the rest from reference TRBV19 and TRBJ1-5 gives the full variable domain: DGGITQSPKYLFRKEGQNVTLSCEQNLNHDAMYWYRQDPGQGLRLIYYSQIVNDFQKGDIAEGYSVSREKKESFPLTVTSAQKNPTAFYLCASSIRGLGRTNQPQHFGDGTRLSIL.

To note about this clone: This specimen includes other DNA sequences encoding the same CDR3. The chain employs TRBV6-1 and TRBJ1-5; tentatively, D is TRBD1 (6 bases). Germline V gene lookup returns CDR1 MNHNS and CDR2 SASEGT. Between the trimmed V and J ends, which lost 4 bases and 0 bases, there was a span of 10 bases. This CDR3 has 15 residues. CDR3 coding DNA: TGTGCCAGCAGTGTAGGACAGAATAGCAATCAGCCCCAGCATTTT. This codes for CASSVGQNSNQPQHF.

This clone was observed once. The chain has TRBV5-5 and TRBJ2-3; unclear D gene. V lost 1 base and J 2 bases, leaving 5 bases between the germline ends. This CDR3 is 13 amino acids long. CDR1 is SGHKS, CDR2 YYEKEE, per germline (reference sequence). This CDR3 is CASSLPNTDTQYF. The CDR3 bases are TGTGCCAGCAGCTTGCCCAACACAGATACGCAGTATTTT.

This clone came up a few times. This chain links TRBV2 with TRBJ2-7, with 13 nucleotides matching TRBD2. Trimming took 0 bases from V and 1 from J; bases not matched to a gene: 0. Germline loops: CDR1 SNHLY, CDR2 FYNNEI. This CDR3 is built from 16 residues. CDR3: CASSEALAGGSYEQYF. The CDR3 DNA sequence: TGTGCCAGCAGTGAAGCACTAGCGGGAGGGTCCTACGAGCAGTACTTC.

Here the CDR3 reads CASSEMSGEGVGELFF. CDR3 coding DNA: TGTGCCAGCAGTGAAATGTCGGGAGAGGGAGTAGGGGAGCTGTTTTTT. V and J are TRBV2 and TRBJ2-2, with a tentative D call TRBD2 (6 bases). Trimming left V 2 bases short and J 8 bases short, with 18 bases between. The CDR3 contains 16 residues. The germline CDR1 and CDR2 sequences are SNHLY and FYNNEI.

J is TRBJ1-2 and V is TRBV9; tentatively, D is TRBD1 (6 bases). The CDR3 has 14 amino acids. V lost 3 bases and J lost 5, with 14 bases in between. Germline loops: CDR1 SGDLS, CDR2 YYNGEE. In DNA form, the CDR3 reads TGTGCCAGCAGCGCAAGCGGGGGCGCTTATGGCTACACCTTC. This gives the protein CASSASGGAYGYTF.

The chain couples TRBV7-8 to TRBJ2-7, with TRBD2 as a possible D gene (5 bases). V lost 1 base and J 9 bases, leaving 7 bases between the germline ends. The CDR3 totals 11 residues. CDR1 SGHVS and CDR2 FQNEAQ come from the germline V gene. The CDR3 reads CASSLDRGQYF. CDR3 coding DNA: TGTGCCAGCAGCTTAGACCGGGGGCAGTACTTC.

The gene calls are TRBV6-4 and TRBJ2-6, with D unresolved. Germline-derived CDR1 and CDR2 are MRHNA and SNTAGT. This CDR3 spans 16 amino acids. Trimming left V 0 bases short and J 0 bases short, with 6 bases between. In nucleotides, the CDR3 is TGTGCCAGCAGTGACTCGACGGGCTCTGGGGCCAACGTCCTGACTTTC. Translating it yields CASSDSTGSGANVLTF.

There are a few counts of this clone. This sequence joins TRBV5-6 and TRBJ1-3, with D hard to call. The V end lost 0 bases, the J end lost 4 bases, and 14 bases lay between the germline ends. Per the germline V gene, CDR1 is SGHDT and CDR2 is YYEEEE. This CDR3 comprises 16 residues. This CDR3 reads CASSLVGQRSGNTIYF. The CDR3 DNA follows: TGTGCCAGCAGCTTGGTAGGGCAGCGGAGCGGAAACACCATATATTTT.

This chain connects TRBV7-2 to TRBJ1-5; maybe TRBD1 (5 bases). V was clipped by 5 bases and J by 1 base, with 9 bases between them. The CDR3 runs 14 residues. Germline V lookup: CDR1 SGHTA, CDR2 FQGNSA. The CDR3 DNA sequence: TGTGCCAGCAGCCAGACAGTAAGCAATCAGCCCCAGCATTTT. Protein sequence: CASSQTVSNQPQHF.

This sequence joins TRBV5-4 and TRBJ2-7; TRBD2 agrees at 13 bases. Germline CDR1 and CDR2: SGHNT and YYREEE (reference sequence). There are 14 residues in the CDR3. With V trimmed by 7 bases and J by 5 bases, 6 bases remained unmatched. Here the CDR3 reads CASGEGLAGDEQYF. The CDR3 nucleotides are TGTGCCAGCGGCGAAGGACTAGCGGGAGACGAGCAGTACTTC.